This passage covers 25 T cell receptor beta chains from one sample sequenced in a study of CD8+CD57+ T cells in acquired aplastic anemia. Both TCR beta VDJ combination and CDR3 sequence profiling were carried out. Genomic DNA was the template for this profiling. TCRdb ran MiXCR on the reads and lists one entry per CDR3 protein. The table lists around 170,000 distinct CDR3 sequences, roughly 50% of them singletons. Patients sequenced had flow cytometry evidence of CD8+CD57+ cell expansion. Specimen: sorted CD4+, CD8+, or CD8+CD57+ T cells (not recorded which) from PBMCs. The receptors stem from a human donor with aplastic anemia.

This clonotype was counted between two and nine times. The chain couples TRBV7-6 to TRBJ1-1; no definite D call. There are 13 residues in the CDR3. Germline CDR1 reads SGHVS; CDR2 reads FNYEAQ. Trimming shortened V by 2 bases and J by 7 bases, and 11 bases separated the two germline ends. The CDR3 DNA reads as TGTGCCAGCAGCTTACGCGTCGGGGATGAAGCTTTCTTT. This gives the protein CASSLRVGDEAFF.

The chain links TRBV3-1 to TRBJ1-3, with D possibly TRBD1 on 6 matching bases. Trimming stripped 4 bases from V and 3 bases from J, with 16 bases between. The CDR3 length is 16 residues. Per the germline V gene, CDR1 is LGHDT and CDR2 is YNNKEL (reference sequence). DNA for the CDR3: TGTGCCAGCAGCCCGGAGGACAGTTCGGTTGGAAACACCATATATTTT. It specifies CASSPEDSSVGNTIYF.

The genes are TRBV24-1 and TRBJ2-1, with 9 bases identical to TRBD1. The trim removed 4 bases at V and 6 bases at J, leaving 6 bases unmatched. Germline-derived CDR1 and CDR2 are KGHDR and SFDVKD. CDR3 size: 15 residues. The CDR3, as DNA: TGTGCCACCAGTGACCCCGGGACAGGGACCAATGAGCAGTTCTTC. Its translation is CATSDPGTGTNEQFF.

The chain uses TRBV12-3 or TRBV12-4 and TRBJ2-2, with 10 nucleotides matching TRBD2. The V segment lost 6 bases and the J segment 2 bases; nucleotides outside the gene matches: 6. CDR3 size: 16 residues. The CDR3 DNA is TGTGCCAGCAGCCCCAGGACTAGCGGCAACACCGGGGAGCTGTTTTTT. Its translation: CASSPRTSGNTGELFF.

The chain is built from TRBV20-1 and TRBJ2-7; D not certain. Germline CDR1 and CDR2: DFQATT and SNEGSKA (reference sequence). Trimming left V 5 bases short and J 8 bases short, with 10 bases between. CDR3 length: 10 residues. Here the CDR3 DNA reads TGCAGTGCTGAATTTAATAAGCAGTACTTC. Protein: CSAEFNKQYF.

This clonotype showed up many times. V usage is TRBV20-1 and J usage is TRBJ2-3; D ambiguous. The CDR3 runs to 12 residues. The V end was cut by 4 bases, the J end by 0 bases, with 5 bases between. CDR1 is DFQATT, CDR2 SNEGSKA, per germline (reference sequence). The CDR3 sequence is CSATTSTDTQYF. Here the CDR3 DNA reads TGCAGTGCTACCACTAGCACAGATACGCAGTATTTT.

The chain carries TRBV25-1 and TRBJ1-1; D unclear. The germline V and J ends were trimmed by 2 bases and 4 bases, with 17 bases remaining between them. CDR1 is MGHDK and CDR2 is SYGVNS in the germline V gene. The CDR3 covers 16 residues. DNA of the CDR3: TGTGCCAGCAGTGAAGCGGGCTCGGGGAGAGGCACTGAAGCTTTCTTT. Residues: CASSEAGSGRGTEAFF. Supplemented by reference TRBV25-1 and TRBJ1-1, the full variable domain reads EADIYQTPRYLVIGTGKKITLECSQTMGHDKMYWYQQDPGMELHLIHYSYGVNSTEKGDLSSESTVSRIRTEHFPLTLESARPSHTSQYLCASSEAGSGRGTEAFFGQGTRLTVV.

Ten or more counts support this clonotype. This chain uses TRBV2 with TRBJ1-5; D unclear. This CDR3 is 13 amino acids long. The germline CDR1 and CDR2 sequences are SNHLY and FYNNEI. Trimming removed 3 bases at V and 4 bases at J, with 7 bases between. CDR3 amino acids: CASSDFTNQPQHF. As DNA, the CDR3 is TGTGCCAGCAGTGATTTTACAAATCAGCCCCAGCATTTT.

The CDR3 bases are TGTGCCATCAGTGAAATGGCGGGAGGGCCAGGTGAGCAGTACTTC. This codes for CAISEMAGGPGEQYF. The chain uses TRBV10-3 and TRBJ2-7; 9 bases align to TRBD2. V was clipped by 3 bases and J by 7 bases; unmatched bases: 10. Germline CDR1 and CDR2: ENHRY and SYGVKD. This CDR3 is built from 15 residues.

The gene calls are TRBV10-2 and TRBJ1-2, with 7 bases lining up with TRBD1. Trimming took 2 bases from V and 0 from J; bases not matched to a gene: 3. The CDR3 has 15 residues. Germline CDR1 and CDR2: WSHSY and SAAADI. The CDR3 region is CASSEGTGANYGYTF. The CDR3 DNA follows: TGCGCCAGCAGTGAGGGAACAGGGGCTAACTATGGCTACACCTTC.

This clonotype occurred a few times. The chain employs TRBV11-2 and TRBJ1-4, with 7 nucleotides matching TRBD1. Per germline, CDR1 SGHAT and CDR2 FQNNGV. This CDR3 is built from 14 residues. V was clipped by 2 bases and J by 8 bases; unmatched bases: 5. The chain's CDR3 is CASSLLDRDEKLFF. The CDR3 DNA follows: TGTGCCAGCAGCTTATTAGACAGGGACGAAAAACTGTTTTTT.

CDR3 in DNA: TGTGCCAGCAGCCGCGGGGGGGCGTCCGATACGCAGTATTTT. Amino acid sequence: CASSRGGASDTQYF. V and J are TRBV11-3 and TRBJ2-3; 9 nucleotides line up with TRBD2. Germline-derived CDR1 and CDR2 are SGHNT and YENEEA. The J segment lost 6 bases and the V segment lost 5 bases, leaving 6 bases of the junction unmatched. The CDR3 sequence is 14 residues long.

The chain couples TRBV7-2 to TRBJ2-7; no clear D gene. V was pared by 3 bases and J by 2 bases, with 14 bases between. In germline, CDR1 is SGHTA, CDR2 FQGNSA. The CDR3 is made up of 15 amino acids. The CDR3 loop is CASSLTAGSTYEQYF. CDR3 in DNA: TGTGCCAGCAGCTTGACGGCAGGATCCACCTACGAGCAGTACTTC.

This clonotype came up once. V and J are TRBV29-1 and TRBJ1-1, with 7 positions matching TRBD1. The CDR3 extends over 12 amino acids. The ends lost 8 bases at V and 5 bases at J; junction bases unmatched: 8. Germline CDR1 SQVTM, CDR2 ANQGSEA. The CDR3 reads CSTSTGDTEAFF. In DNA form, the CDR3 reads TGCAGCACTTCCACAGGGGATACTGAAGCTTTCTTT.

This clonotype was counted at least ten times. The chain is built from TRBV5-8 and TRBJ2-2; 9 bases are shared with TRBD1. Unmatched junction bases numbered 2, after V lost 5 bases and J lost 0 bases. The CDR3 spans 15 residues. CDR1 SGHTS and CDR2 YDEGEE come from the germline V gene. CDR3 sequence reads: CASRGTGSNTGELFF. CDR3 coding DNA: TGTGCCAGCAGGGGGACAGGGTCGAACACCGGGGAGCTGTTTTTT.

The chain recombines TRBV13 with TRBJ2-3; TRBD2 aligns across 9 bases. The CDR3 covers 15 residues. Per germline, CDR1 PRHDT and CDR2 FYEKMQ (reference sequence). V trimming: 3 bases; J trimming: 8 bases; junction bases outside the gene matches: 9. CDR3 loop: CASSFSGGRIGTQYF. The DNA for the CDR3 is TGTGCCAGCAGCTTCAGCGGGGGGCGGATCGGTACGCAGTATTTT.

This clonotype was observed a handful of times. The genes are TRBV7-2 and TRBJ2-7; D might be TRBD2 (6 bases). Germline assignment: CDR1 SGHTA and CDR2 FQGNSA. Trimming cost V 1 base and J 6 bases, with 10 bases left between them. CDR3 length equals 13 residues. The CDR3 spells CASSLGYGGEQYV. CDR3 nucleotides: TGTGCCAGCAGCTTAGGGTACGGGGGCGAGCAGTACGTC.

The chain joins TRBV29-1 to TRBJ1-5, with D hard to call. The germline gives CDR1 SQVTM, CDR2 ANQGSEA. The CDR3 spans 12 residues. Trimming took off 4 bases at V and 11 bases at J, with 15 bases between the two ends. The CDR3 region has the DNA TGCAGCGTTGGCCCCGGGGAAGAGACCCAGCATTTT. As protein: CSVGPGEETQHF.

The table lists this clonotype with many counts. This chain links TRBV24-1 with TRBJ2-1; 16 nucleotides line up with TRBD2. Germline V gene lookup returns CDR1 KGHDR and CDR2 SFDVKD. CDR3 size: 18 residues. J gave up 1 base and V 4 bases, and 3 bases lay outside the gene matches. This CDR3 reads CATSDPGLAGGSYNEQFF. The CDR3 region has the DNA TGTGCCACCAGTGACCCGGGACTAGCGGGAGGGTCCTACAATGAGCAGTTCTTC.

The rearrangement joins TRBV20-1 to TRBJ2-2, with 15 nucleotides matching TRBD2. The germline V gene encodes CDR1 DFQATT and CDR2 SNEGSKA (reference sequence). The CDR3 covers 13 residues. The CDR3: CNGLAGGSGELFF. CDR3 in DNA: TGCAATGGACTAGCGGGGGGGAGCGGGGAGCTGTTTTTT.

This clonotype was detected a few times. V usage is TRBV12-3 or TRBV12-4 and J usage is TRBJ2-1; TRBD1 aligns across 8 bases. J was trimmed by 6 bases and V by 1 base; bases with no gene match: 5. The CDR3 runs 15 residues. The CDR3 spells CASSLGTGLGNEQFF. The DNA of the CDR3 is TGTGCCAGCAGTTTAGGGACAGGGCTTGGCAATGAGCAGTTCTTC.

At least ten counts were recorded for this clonotype. V usage is TRBV12-3 or TRBV12-4 and J usage is TRBJ1-2; tentative D call: TRBD1 (5 bases). The CDR3 is 13 amino acids. Trimming stripped 5 bases from V and 8 bases from J, with 15 bases between. The CDR3 bases are TGTGCCAGCAGTGCCGCCAACCACAGGGGCTACACCTTC. Residues: CASSAANHRGYTF.

The rearrangement uses TRBV11-2 and TRBJ2-1, with D perhaps assigned TRBD1 or TRBD2 (5 bases each). Trimming shortened V by 5 bases and J by 11 bases, and 28 bases separated the two germline ends. This CDR3 has 17 residues. Per the germline V gene, CDR1 is SGHAT and CDR2 is FQNNGV. The CDR3 bases are TGTGCCAGCAGCCCCCCGGGTGGGACCCTTTCTCCCGGGCAGCAGTTCTTC. It encodes CASSPPGGTLSPGQQFF.

CDR3 nucleotide sequence: TGCGCCAGCAGCTCTAGCGGGGGGGCCGGTGTGCAGTATTTT. Translating gives CASSSSGGAGVQYF. The rearrangement joins TRBV5-1 to TRBJ2-3; 12 bases fit TRBD2. CDR3 length: 14 residues. V shed 3 bases, J shed 11 bases, and the junction held 7 bases outside the gene matches. CDR1 and CDR2 (germline): SGHRS, YFSETQ.

The table lists this clonotype with many counts. J is TRBJ1-2 and V is TRBV3-1, with D maybe TRBD1 (5 bases). Germline CDR1 and CDR2: LGHDT and YNNKEL (reference sequence). V was shortened by 1 base and J by 3 bases, with 9 bases between the two germline ends. The CDR3 runs to 14 residues. The CDR3 bases are TGTGCCAGCAGCCAAGGGAGACAGTACTATGGCTACACCTTC. The encoded protein is CASSQGRQYYGYTF.